This entry describes one TCR beta chain. Its antigen has not been determined. Per-nucleotide qualities are absent, and no much larger clonotype sits a single base away. TCRbeta CDR3 regions were amplified from genomic DNA by means of the immunoSEQ Assay, a bias-controlled multiplex PCR. As for how the authors treated the data: Within the assay, amplification of reference gene primers was used to estimate how many nucleated cells each sample contained. To quantify the absolute abundance of each unique TCRbeta CDR3 rearrangement, sequence reads were collapsed and filtered. For each sample, productive Simpson clonality was calculated as the square root of Simpson's diversity index over productive rearrangements. TCRdb took this table from immuneACCESS and kept in-frame rearrangements with V and J called. Such tables lack part of the clones; where checked against another copy, unresolved V genes explain under half of the gap, and the rest is unexplained. The V and J calls and clone size are taken from that table; D and trimming were inferred from the DNA. This sample gives 97,000 or so clones in total; approximately 90% of them show up just once. The biggest ten clones account for 1.5% to 2% of the sample.

The sample belongs to a study of blood T cell repertoires in COVID-19 (dated by TCRdb to 2018 to 2020). Notes on the research overall: Samples covering the acute and convalescent phases of COVID-19 were provided by collaborators in the United States, Italy and Spain. Nearly every sample came with metadata listing a de-identified subject ID, COVID-19 status, age in years and sex. The repertoires were released in a freely available public database intended as a resource for research on the immune response to SARS-CoV-2. HLA class I and class II types, where available, came from metadata supplied by the sample provider rather than from assay-based typing. The samples were drawn from two sources: the first 160 participants of the ongoing ImmuneRACE study, and 950 to 1,500 subjects contributed by 6 global collaborators. Deeply sampled blood TCRbeta repertoires from subjects exposed to, actively infected with, or recovered from COVID-19 were included in the dataset. The material from the prospective study consisted of cDNA or gDNA derived from T cells, B-cell-depleted T cells, or PBMCs.

On the study overall, not on this receptor specifically: How much clinical and demographic metadata was included differed by source and by participant, and the metadata was provided uncurated.

Whole blood was collected in K2EDTA tubes by collaborating institutions according to the institutions' own protocols. For TCRbeta analysis, collaborators shipped samples in one of three forms: frozen whole blood, isolated PBMCs, or DNA extracted from either of those sample types. The CDR3 goes from the cysteine to the phenylalanine over 12 residues. Solely the CDR3 DNA is kept, with 36 bases framed from the first base. Deletion took 4 bases off V and 7 bases off J, with a span of 11 bases between the germline ends. Looking up the germline V gene yields CDR1 SGHRS and CDR2 YFSETQ. The receptor comes from a man aged 55 to 70 with acute or convalescent COVID-19. The rearrangement combines TRBV5-1 with TRBJ1-1; too little of a D gene remains to name it. Sequencing was done on a sample of peripheral blood. The CDR3 is CASSGTRIEAFF. The nucleotide sequence is given as TGCGCCAGCAGCGGTACCAGAATTGAAGCTTTCTTT.